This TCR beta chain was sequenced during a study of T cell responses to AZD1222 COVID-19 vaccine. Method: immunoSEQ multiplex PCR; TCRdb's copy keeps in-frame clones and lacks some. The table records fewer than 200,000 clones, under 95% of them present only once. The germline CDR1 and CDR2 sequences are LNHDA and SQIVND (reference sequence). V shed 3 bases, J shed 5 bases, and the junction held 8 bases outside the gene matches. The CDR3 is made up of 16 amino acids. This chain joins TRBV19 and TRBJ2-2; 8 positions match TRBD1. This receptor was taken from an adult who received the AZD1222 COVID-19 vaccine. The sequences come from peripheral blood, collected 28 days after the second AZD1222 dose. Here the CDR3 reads CASSIRQGRGTGELFF. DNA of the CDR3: TGTGCCAGTAGTATCCGACAGGGGAGAGGGACCGGGGAGCTGTTTTTT.